This T cell receptor (beta chain) is from a study of T cells after yellow fever vaccination (dated by TCRdb to between 2018 and 2020). About the investigation overall: The SMART-Seq v4 Ultra Low Input RNA kit was used to prepare libraries from fractions with low cell numbers. To track T-cell clones before and after primary and booster YFV17D yellow fever vaccination, bulk TCR alpha and beta repertoires were sequenced longitudinally. Two healthy male donors, one aged 18 to 30 and one aged 30 to 39 years, were included in the cohort. Bulk PBMC replicates and cell subsets were isolated from blood drawn at multiple timepoints before and after both primary and secondary immunization. Overall study outcomes, separate from this receptor: After the booster, most of the clones that had expanded following primary vaccination were detected again (roughly 97% of CD4 and roughly 90% of CD8), which suggests that memory was broadly maintained. Compared with the primary T-cell response, the secondary T-cell response was weaker but faster, peaking on day 5 rather than day 15. Because the study included only a couple of donors, the extent to which the findings can be generalized is limited. FACS-sorted repertoires could contain abundant contaminating clonotypes from the bulk population, so computational filtering was required. A small fraction of clonotypes appeared in both the CD4 and CD8 compartments, likely as a result of convergent recombination.

The table lists this clonotype with a few counts. Its antigen has not been determined. Base-call qualities are not available, and no considerably larger clone is one nucleotide away. The V end gives up 10 bases and the J end 4 bases, leaving 3 bases in the junction not matched to a gene. The CDR3 runs 11 amino acids, cysteine and phenylalanine included. The only DNA kept is the CDR3, 33 bases in frame from the first base. For CDR1 and CDR2, the germline V gene lists SGHRS and YFSETQ. In the paper's terms, the treatment or condition label means: live attenuated yellow fever vaccine strain. Two biological replicates of bulk PBMCs were collected at each blood-draw timepoint. PBMCs were isolated from peripheral blood using a standard Ficoll-Paque protocol. TriZol was used to extract RNA from bulk PBMCs, from CD4 and CD8 fractions, and from dextramer-positive and dextramer-negative fractions. Reads for this sample came from an Illumina NovaSeq 6000. TCR cDNA was synthesized by 5'RACE template switching, which introduced a universal primer site and unique molecular identifiers. cDNA synthesis was primed from both the TCR alpha and TCR beta constant segments. Two PCR steps were used to amplify libraries, with sample barcodes and sequencing adapters being added in the second step. Libraries were sequenced on Illumina HiSeq 2500 (2x100 bp) or NovaSeq (2x150 bp). Per the original workflow: MIGEC handled demultiplexing of reads and collapsing into UMI consensus sequences, while MiXCR performed V(D)J alignment. Using edgeR on replicate PBMC samples, clonotypes were called vaccine-responding if FDR was below 0.01 and the log2 fold change was above 5 up to day 15. Bulk clonotypes were assigned CD4 or CD8 identity according to which sequenced CD4 or CD8 repertoire held them at higher abundance. TCRdb trimmed the raw reads at Q25, called clones with MiXCR and kept productive beta chains. Records with the same CDR3 protein are collapsed into one entry carrying the most frequent genes and DNA. V and J calls and clone size were set by TCRdb, not the authors. Within this sample are fewer than 450,000 distinct CDR3 sequences, with 3% to 4.5% of them counted one time only. Clones ranked in the top ten supply 20% to 25% of the sample.

The chain links TRBV5-1 with TRBJ2-3; TRBD2 lines up with 7 middle nucleotides. The TCR originated in a man between 18 and 29 years old who received the YFV17D yellow fever vaccine. The source was PBMCs, collected 5 days after the yellow fever booster vaccination. The CDR3 reads CALRGADTQYF. The DNA is TGCGCCTTACGGGGGGCAGATACGCAGTATTTT.